This T cell receptor (beta chain) was captured in a study (dated by TCRdb to 2014 to 2015). In the study overall: Whether tumor-infiltrating Tregs in breast cancer are recruited from blood Tregs or converted in situ from other CD4+ T cell subsets was tested.

Amplification of full-length TCR variable regions was done by 5' RACE PCR using constant-region reverse primers, and this step was followed by semi-nested PCR with Nested Universal Primer A. Using the ReliaPrep RNA Cell Miniprep System, total RNA was extracted, and the SMARTer RACE 5'/3' Kit was then used to reverse transcribe the RNA into 5'RACE-ready cDNA. Full-length TCR alpha and beta libraries were barcoded with multiplex adaptors and sequenced on an Illumina MiSeq. For the original study's pipeline: For each of nine subset-tissue groups, sequencing data from the five patients were pooled, and the groups were compared by unsupervised clustering of TCR gene usage. The Morisita-Horn index, with shared sequences weighted by their contribution to each repertoire, was used to calculate repertoire similarity. TCRdb ran its own pipeline on the public reads, namely fastp trimming at Q25 and MiXCR clone calling, and kept in-frame beta chains. Rows with a matching CDR3 protein are joined into one entry that keeps the most common DNA and genes. The V and J calls shown here were made by TCRdb, not taken from the authors' results. Within this sample are more than 55,000 distinct CDR3 sequences, with 20% to 25% of them counted one time only. The ten largest account for under 3.5% of the sample.

The investigation overall reported the following: The greatest overlap of tumor-infiltrating Treg TCR alpha and beta sequences was with tumor naive CD4+ T cells, followed next by blood naive CD4+ T cells. Rather than covering whole repertoires, validation in the larger cohort was restricted to a single TCR beta V-J rearrangement. In terms of TCR gene usage, tumor memory CD4+ T cells clustered together with blood and lymph node memory CD4+ cells, as well as with lymph node naive CD4+ cells.

CDR1 and CDR2 were assigned from the germline V gene (reference sequence) as SGHKS and YYEKEE. V is pared back by 4 bases and J by 7 bases, with 18 bases lying between the germline termini. Including the terminal cysteine and phenylalanine, the CDR3 comprises 14 residues. Solely the CDR3 DNA is kept, with 42 bases framed from the first base. Concerning this clonotype: Its antigen specificity is not known. A much larger clone sits a single nucleotide away, making a read error possible.

Cells that were CD4+CD25+CD127-/low were isolated as Tregs. Tregs, naive and memory CD4+ T cells from tumor, blood and ipsilateral draining lymph nodes of a handful of breast cancer patients underwent full-length TCR alpha and beta sequencing. Tumor tissue and lymph nodes from ipsilateral axillary dissection were perfused with PBS, minced and digested with collagenase I and hyaluronidase. Sorted cell populations were confirmed by FACS to exceed 90% purity. Sequenced sample: tumor-infiltrating Tregs sorted from the breast tumor. This chain joins TRBV5-5 to TRBJ2-7, with no reliable assignment of the D segment. The sequence came from a female donor with breast cancer. CDR3 loop: CASSVGGFLSEQYF. The base sequence is TGTGCCAGCAGCGTGGGTGGCTTCCTCAGTGAGCAGTACTTC.